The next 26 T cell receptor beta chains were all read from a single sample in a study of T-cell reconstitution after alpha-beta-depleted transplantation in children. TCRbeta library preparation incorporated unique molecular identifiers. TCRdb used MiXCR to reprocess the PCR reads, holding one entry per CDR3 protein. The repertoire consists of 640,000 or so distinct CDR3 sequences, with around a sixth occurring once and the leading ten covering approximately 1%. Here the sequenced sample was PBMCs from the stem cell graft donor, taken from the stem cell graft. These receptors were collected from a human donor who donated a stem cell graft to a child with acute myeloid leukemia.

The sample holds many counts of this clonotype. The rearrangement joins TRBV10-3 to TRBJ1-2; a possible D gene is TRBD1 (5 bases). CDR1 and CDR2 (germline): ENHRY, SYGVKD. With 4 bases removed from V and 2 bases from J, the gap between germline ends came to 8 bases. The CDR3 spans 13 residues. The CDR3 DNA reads TGTGCCATCAGTGCAGGGTCCAACTATGGCTACACCTTC. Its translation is CAISAGSNYGYTF.

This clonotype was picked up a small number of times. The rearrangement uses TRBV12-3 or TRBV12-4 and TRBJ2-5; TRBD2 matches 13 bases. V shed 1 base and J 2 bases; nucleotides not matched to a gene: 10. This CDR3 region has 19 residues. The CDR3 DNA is TGTGCCAGCAGTTTAGGGTACTTTGGGACTAGCGGGGTGCAAGAGACCCAGTACTTC. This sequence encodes CASSLGYFGTSGVQETQYF.

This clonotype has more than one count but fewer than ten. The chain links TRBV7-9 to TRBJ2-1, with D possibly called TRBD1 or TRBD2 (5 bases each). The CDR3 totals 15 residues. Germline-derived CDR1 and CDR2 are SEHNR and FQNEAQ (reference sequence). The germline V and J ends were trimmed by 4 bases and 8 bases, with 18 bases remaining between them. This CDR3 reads CASSSGRIEGHEQFF. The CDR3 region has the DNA TGTGCCAGCAGCTCCGGACGGATAGAGGGACATGAGCAGTTCTTC.

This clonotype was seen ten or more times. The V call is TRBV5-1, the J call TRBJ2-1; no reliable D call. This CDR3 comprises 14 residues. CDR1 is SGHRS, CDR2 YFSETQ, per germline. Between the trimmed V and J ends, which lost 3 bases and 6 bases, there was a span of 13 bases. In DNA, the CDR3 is TGCGCCAGCAGCTCTCAGCAGTTGGGCAATGAGCAGTTCTTC. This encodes CASSSQQLGNEQFF.

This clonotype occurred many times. The CDR3, as DNA: TGCAGTGCTAGACATACTGGACTAGAGACCTACAATGAGCAGTTCTTC. Translation gives CSARHTGLETYNEQFF. The V call is TRBV20-1, the J call TRBJ2-1, with TRBD2 identical over 7 bases. The CDR3 contains 16 residues. Germline CDR1 and CDR2: DFQATT and SNEGSKA (reference sequence). Germline trimming cut 2 bases from V and 2 bases from J; bases unmatched to any gene: 9.

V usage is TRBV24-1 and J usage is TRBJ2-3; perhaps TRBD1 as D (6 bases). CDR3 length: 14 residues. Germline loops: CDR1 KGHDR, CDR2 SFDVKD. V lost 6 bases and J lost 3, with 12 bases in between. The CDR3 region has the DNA TGTGCCACCAGTCGGGCAGGGGCGACAGATACGCAGTATTTT. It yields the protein CATSRAGATDTQYF.

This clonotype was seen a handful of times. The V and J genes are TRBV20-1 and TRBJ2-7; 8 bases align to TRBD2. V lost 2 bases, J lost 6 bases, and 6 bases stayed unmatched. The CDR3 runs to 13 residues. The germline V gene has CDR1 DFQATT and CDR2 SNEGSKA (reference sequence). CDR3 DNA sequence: TGCAGTGCTAGATCGGGACTAGGTTCCGAGCAGTACGTC. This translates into CSARSGLGSEQYV.

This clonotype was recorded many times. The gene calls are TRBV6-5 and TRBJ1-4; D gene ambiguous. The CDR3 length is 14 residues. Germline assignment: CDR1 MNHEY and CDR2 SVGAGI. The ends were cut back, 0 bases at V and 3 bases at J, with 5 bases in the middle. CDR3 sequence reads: CASSYSTANEKLFF. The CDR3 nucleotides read TGTGCCAGCAGTTACTCTACAGCTAATGAAAAACTGTTTTTT.

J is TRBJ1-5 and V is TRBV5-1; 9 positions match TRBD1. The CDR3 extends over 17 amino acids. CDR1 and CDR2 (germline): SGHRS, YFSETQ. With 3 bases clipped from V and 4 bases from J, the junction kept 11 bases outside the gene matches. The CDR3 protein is CASSSVPTGGKNQPQHF. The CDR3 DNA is TGCGCCAGCAGCTCGGTACCGACAGGGGGGAAAAATCAGCCCCAGCATTTT. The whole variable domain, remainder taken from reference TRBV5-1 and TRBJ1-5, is KAGVTQTPRYLIKTRGQQVTLSCSPISGHRSVSWYQQTPGQGLQFLFEYFSETQRNKGNFPGRFSGRQFSNSRSEMNVSTLELGDSALYLCASSSVPTGGKNQPQHFGDGTRLSIL.

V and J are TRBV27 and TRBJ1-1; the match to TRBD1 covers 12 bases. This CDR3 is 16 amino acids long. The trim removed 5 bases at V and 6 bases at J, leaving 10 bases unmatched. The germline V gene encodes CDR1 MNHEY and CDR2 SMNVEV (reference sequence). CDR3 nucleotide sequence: TGTGCCAGCAGTCTTACCTGGGACAGGGGGCAGGCTGAAGCTTTCTTT. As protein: CASSLTWDRGQAEAFF.

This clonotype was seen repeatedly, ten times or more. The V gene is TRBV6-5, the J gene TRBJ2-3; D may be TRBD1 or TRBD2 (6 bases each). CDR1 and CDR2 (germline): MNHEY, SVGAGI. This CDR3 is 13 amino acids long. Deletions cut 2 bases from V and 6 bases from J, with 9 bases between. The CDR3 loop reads CASSYGGLDTQYF. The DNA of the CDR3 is TGTGCCAGCAGTTACGGGGGGCTGGATACGCAGTATTTT.

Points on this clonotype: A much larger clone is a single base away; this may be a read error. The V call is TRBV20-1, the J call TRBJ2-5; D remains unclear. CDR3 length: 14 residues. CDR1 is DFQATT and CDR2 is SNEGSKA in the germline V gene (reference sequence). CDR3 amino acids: CTASFLRGSETQYF. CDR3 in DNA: TGCACTGCTAGTTTCCTGCGCGGATCGGAGACCCAGTACTTC.

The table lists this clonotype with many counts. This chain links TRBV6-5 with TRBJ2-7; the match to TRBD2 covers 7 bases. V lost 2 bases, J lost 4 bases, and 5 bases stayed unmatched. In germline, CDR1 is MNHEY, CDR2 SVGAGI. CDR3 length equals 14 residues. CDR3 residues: CASSYARTRYEQYF. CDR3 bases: TGTGCCAGCAGTTACGCAAGGACTAGGTACGAGCAGTACTTC.

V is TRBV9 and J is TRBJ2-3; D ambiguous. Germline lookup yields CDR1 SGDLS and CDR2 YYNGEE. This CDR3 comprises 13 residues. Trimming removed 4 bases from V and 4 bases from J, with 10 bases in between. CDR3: CASSLLTSDTQYF. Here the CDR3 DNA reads TGTGCCAGCAGCCTTCTGACGTCAGATACGCAGTATTTT.

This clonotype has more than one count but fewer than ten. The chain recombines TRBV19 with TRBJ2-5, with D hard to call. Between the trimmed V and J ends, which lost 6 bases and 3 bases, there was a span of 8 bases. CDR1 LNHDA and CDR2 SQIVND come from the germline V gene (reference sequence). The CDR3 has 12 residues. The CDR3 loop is CASSSPEETQYF. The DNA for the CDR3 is TGTGCCAGTAGCTCCCCCGAAGAGACCCAGTACTTC.

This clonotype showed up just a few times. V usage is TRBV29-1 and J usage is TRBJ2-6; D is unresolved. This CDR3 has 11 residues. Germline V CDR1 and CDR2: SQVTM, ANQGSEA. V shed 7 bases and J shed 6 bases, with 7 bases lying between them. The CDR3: CSAGSANVLTF. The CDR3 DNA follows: TGCAGCGCCGGGTCGGCCAACGTCCTGACTTTC.

Here the CDR3 DNA reads TGCAGTGCTCGCTCCGCAGGCGACGGGGCCAACGTCCTGACTTTC. Protein: CSARSAGDGANVLTF. The gene calls are TRBV20-1 and TRBJ2-6; D not certain. V was trimmed by 5 bases and J by 4 bases, leaving 15 bases between them. In germline, CDR1 is DFQATT, CDR2 SNEGSKA (reference sequence). The CDR3 totals 15 residues.

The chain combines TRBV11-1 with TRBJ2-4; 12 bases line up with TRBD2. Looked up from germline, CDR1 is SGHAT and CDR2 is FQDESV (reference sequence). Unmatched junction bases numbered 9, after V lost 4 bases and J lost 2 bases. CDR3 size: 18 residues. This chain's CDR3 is CASSSWLAGGPSKNIQYF. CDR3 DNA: TGTGCCAGCAGCTCCTGGCTAGCGGGGGGGCCGTCCAAAAACATTCAGTACTTC.

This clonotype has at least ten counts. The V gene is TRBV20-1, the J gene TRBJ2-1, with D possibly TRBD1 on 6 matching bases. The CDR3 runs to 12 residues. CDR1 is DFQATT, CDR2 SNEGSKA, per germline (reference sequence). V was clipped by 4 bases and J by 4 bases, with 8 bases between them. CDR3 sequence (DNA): TGCAGTGCTATACAGGGTTACAATGAGCAGTTCTTC. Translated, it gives CSAIQGYNEQFF.

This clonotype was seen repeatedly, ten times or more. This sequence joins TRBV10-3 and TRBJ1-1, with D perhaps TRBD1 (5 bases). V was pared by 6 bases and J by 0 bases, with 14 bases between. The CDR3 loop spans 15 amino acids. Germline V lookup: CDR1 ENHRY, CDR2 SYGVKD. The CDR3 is CAISSPGRMNTEAFF. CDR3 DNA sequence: TGTGCCATCAGCAGCCCGGGGCGGATGAACACTGAAGCTTTCTTT.

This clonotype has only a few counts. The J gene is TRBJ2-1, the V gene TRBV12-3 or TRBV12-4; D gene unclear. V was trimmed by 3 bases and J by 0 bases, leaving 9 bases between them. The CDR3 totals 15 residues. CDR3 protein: CASSFSGSSYNEQFF. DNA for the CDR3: TGTGCCAGCAGTTTTTCAGGTAGCTCCTACAATGAGCAGTTCTTC.

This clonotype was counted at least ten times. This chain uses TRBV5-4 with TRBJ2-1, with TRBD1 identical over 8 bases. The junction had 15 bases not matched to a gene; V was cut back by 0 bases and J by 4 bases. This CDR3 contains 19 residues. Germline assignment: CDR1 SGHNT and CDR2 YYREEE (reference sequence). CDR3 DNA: TGTGCCAGCAGCTTGGACAGGGGGGAACCCCTATCCAATTACAATGAGCAGTTCTTC. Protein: CASSLDRGEPLSNYNEQFF.

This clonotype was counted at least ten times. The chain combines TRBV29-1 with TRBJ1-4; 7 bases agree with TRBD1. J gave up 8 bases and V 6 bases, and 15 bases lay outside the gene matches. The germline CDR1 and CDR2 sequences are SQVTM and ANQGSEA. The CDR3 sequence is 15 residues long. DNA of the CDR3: TGCAGCGTCCGCAGGGGGGGGCGGTCTGGCGAAAAACTGTTTTTT. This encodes CSVRRGGRSGEKLFF.

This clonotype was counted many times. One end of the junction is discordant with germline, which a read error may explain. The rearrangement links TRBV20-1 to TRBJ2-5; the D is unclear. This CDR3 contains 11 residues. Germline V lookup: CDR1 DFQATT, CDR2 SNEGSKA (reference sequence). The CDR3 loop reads CSARDRTGPAF. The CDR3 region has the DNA TGCAGTGCTAGAGATAGAACGGGCCCTGCGTTC.

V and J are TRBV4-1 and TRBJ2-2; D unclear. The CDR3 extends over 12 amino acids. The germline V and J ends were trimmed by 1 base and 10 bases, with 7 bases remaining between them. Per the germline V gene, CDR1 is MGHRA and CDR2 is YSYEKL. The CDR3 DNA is TGCGCCAGCAGCCAAGCCCCGGCGGAGCTGTTTTTT. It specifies CASSQAPAELFF.

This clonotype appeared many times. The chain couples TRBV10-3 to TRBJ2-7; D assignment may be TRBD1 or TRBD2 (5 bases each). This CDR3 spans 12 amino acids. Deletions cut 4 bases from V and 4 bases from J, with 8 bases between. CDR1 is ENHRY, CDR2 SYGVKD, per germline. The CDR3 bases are TGTGCCATCAGTGCCGAGGGGTACGAGCAGTACTTC. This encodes CAISAEGYEQYF.